This T cell receptor (beta chain) was identified during a study of cytomegalovirus exposure and HLA in healthy donors. In the study overall: Across around 400 genotyped donors, 81% landed in the Caucasian-associated ancestry cluster.

The study ran its PCR with 60 Vbeta and 13 Jbeta primers. This table comes from immunoSEQ multiplex PCR, and its TCRdb copy is limited to in-frame clones, with some not included. The sample totals tens of thousands of clones. Germline V gene data show CDR1 as KGHSH and CDR2 as LQKENI. With V trimmed by 4 bases and J by 3 bases, 5 bases remained unmatched. CDR3 length: 15 amino acids. The clonotype comes from a woman in her forties or fifties in good health and CMV-seropositive. The genes are TRBV18 and TRBJ2-7; the match to TRBD1 covers 11 bases. The sample comprised PBMCs. The CDR3, as DNA: TGTGCCAGCTCACTGCGGACAGGGGGCGGCTACGAGCAGTACTTC. Its protein is CASSLRTGGGYEQYF.